The 27 T cell receptor beta chains given below trace back to one sample, sequenced in a study of blood T cell repertoires in COVID-19. Data came from immunoSEQ multiplex PCR; TCRdb stores just in-frame clones and leaves some out. The sample has about 180,000 clones, approximately 80% seen once. Sequencing was performed on peripheral blood. These receptors all stem from a middle-aged woman with COVID-19, enrolled during active disease.

V usage is TRBV2 and J usage is TRBJ1-5, with TRBD1 as a possible D gene (6 bases). Germline CDR1 and CDR2: SNHLY and FYNNEI. This CDR3 has 13 residues. Trimming pared 7 bases from V and 9 bases from J, leaving 16 bases between. The CDR3 DNA sequence: TGTGCCAGCAATCACCACAGGGTCTGGCCCCAGCATTTT. As protein: CASNHHRVWPQHF.

The J gene is TRBJ2-7, the V gene TRBV19; D may be TRBD1 (6 bases). CDR3 length: 15 amino acids. The V and J ends lost 10 bases and 3 bases respectively, with 22 bases between them. Germline V gene lookup returns CDR1 LNHDA and CDR2 SQIVND (reference sequence). CDR3 DNA sequence: TGTGCCACCAGTGCAGGGGTCGTTCGCCTCTACGAGCAGTACTTC. It translates to CATSAGVVRLYEQYF.

The chain joins TRBV3-1 (or the pseudogene TRBV3-2) to TRBJ2-1; 14 bases are a match to TRBD2. The V and J ends lost 4 bases and 5 bases, in that order; junction bases with no gene match: 10. The CDR3 sequence is 18 residues long. Germline-derived CDR1 and CDR2 are LGHDT and YNNKEL (reference sequence). The CDR3 reads CASSLRLAGGLRDNEQFF. The CDR3 DNA sequence: TGTGCCAGCAGCCTAAGACTAGCGGGGGGGCTAAGGGACAATGAGCAGTTCTTC.

As DNA, the CDR3 is TGCGCCAGCAGGACAGGGGCTAGCTCCTACAATGAGCAGTTCTTC. Translating it yields CASRTGASSYNEQFF. The chain uses TRBV10-2 and TRBJ2-1; 8 nucleotides line up with TRBD1. V shed 6 bases, J shed 0 bases, and the junction held 4 bases outside the gene matches. The germline CDR1 and CDR2 sequences are WSHSY and SAAADI. This CDR3 has 15 residues.

This clone was picked up one time. The chain joins TRBV6-2 or TRBV6-3 to TRBJ1-5; the D is unclear. V was cut by 5 bases and J by 7 bases, with 12 bases left in between. The CDR3 spans 13 residues. Germline CDR1 reads MNHEY; CDR2 reads SVGEGT. CDR3 DNA: TGTGCCAGCAGTACGCGGGATAACCAGCCCCAGCATTTT. Translating gives CASSTRDNQPQHF.

The chain uses TRBV9 and TRBJ1-6; D is possibly TRBD1 (5 bases). The CDR3 has 15 amino acids. Germline V CDR1 and CDR2: SGDLS, YYNGEE. V lost 3 bases and J 7 bases, leaving 14 bases between the germline ends. CDR3 nucleotides: TGTGCCAGCAGCGCCCGCGGGGCAGTCAATTCACCCCTCCACTTT. It specifies CASSARGAVNSPLHF.

The chain uses TRBV29-1 and TRBJ2-7, with 12 bases aligning to TRBD1. V lost 7 bases and J lost 6; bases outside the gene matches: 7. Germline-derived CDR1 and CDR2 are SQVTM and ANQGSEA. This CDR3 contains 13 residues. This CDR3 is CSAPGQGAGEQYF. CDR3 in DNA: TGCAGCGCTCCGGGACAGGGGGCCGGCGAGCAGTACTTC.

The chain has TRBV19 and TRBJ1-1; 7 bases line up with TRBD1. Germline CDR1 is LNHDA and CDR2 is SQIVND (reference sequence). This CDR3 region has 14 residues. Germline trimming cut 5 bases from V and 4 bases from J; bases unmatched to any gene: 7. CDR3 bases: TGTGCCAGTAGTGATGACAGGGCCAGCACTGAAGCTTTCTTT. Its protein product is CASSDDRASTEAFF.

This rearrangement joins TRBV5-1 to TRBJ1-2, with D tentatively TRBD1 (6 bases). CDR1 is SGHRS and CDR2 is YFSETQ in the germline V gene. V was cut by 0 bases and J by 7 bases, with 16 bases left in between. The CDR3 consists of 15 residues. CDR3 in DNA: TGCGCCAGCAGCTTGGGGCAGGGGCGAACCCTTGGCTACACCTTC. It is translated as CASSLGQGRTLGYTF.

The V call is TRBV5-5, the J call TRBJ2-3; 11 positions agree with TRBD2. This CDR3 is built from 20 residues. Germline V gene lookup returns CDR1 SGHKS and CDR2 YYEKEE (reference sequence). With 4 bases clipped from V and 0 bases from J, the junction kept 16 bases outside the gene matches. CDR3 in amino acids: CASSPIRGPSGGLSTDTQYF. In DNA, the CDR3 is TGTGCCAGCAGCCCTATACGGGGCCCTAGCGGGGGGCTTAGCACAGATACGCAGTATTTT. Filled out from reference TRBV5-5 and TRBJ2-3, the complete variable domain reads DAGVTQSPTHLIKTRGQQVTLRCSPISGHKSVSWYQQVLGQGPQFIFQYYEKEERGRGNFPDRFSARQFPNYSSELNVNALLLGDSALYLCASSPIRGPSGGLSTDTQYFGPGTRLTVL.

V gene TRBV7-9 combines with J gene TRBJ1-3, with 9 nucleotides matching TRBD1. This CDR3 region has 13 residues. CDR1 is SEHNR, CDR2 FQNEAQ, per germline (reference sequence). With 11 bases clipped from V and 0 bases from J, the junction kept 2 bases outside the gene matches. In nucleotides, the CDR3 is TGTGCCGGACAGGGGCTCTCTGGAAACACCATATATTTT. This encodes CAGQGLSGNTIYF.

This clone was counted once. This rearrangement joins TRBV7-2 to TRBJ2-5; possible D gene TRBD1, 6 bases. V shed 6 bases and J shed 5 bases, with 16 bases lying between them. The germline CDR1 and CDR2 sequences are SGHTA and FQGNSA. This CDR3 is built from 14 residues. The CDR3 coding sequence is TGTGCCAGCAGTCGGACAGCTACCTGGGAGACCCAGTACTTC. Protein product: CASSRTATWETQYF.

This clone was seen a handful of times. V gene TRBV27 combines with J gene TRBJ2-3; TRBD2 matches 11 bases. V trimming: 7 bases; J trimming: 4 bases; junction bases outside the gene matches: 4. CDR1 is MNHEY, CDR2 SMNVEV, per germline (reference sequence). CDR3 length: 14 residues. The CDR3 region has the DNA TGTGCCAGCAAGACTAGCGGGAAATCAGATACGCAGTATTTT. Translation: CASKTSGKSDTQYF.

The chain links TRBV28 to TRBJ1-2, with D maybe TRBD1 (5 bases). The CDR3 loop spans 11 amino acids. The germline gives CDR1 MDHEN, CDR2 SYDVKM. Trimming took 7 bases from V and 8 from J, leaving 11 bases between them. The CDR3 sequence: CASTWDFGYTF. CDR3 in DNA: TGTGCCAGCACCTGGGACTTCGGCTACACCTTC.

This sequence joins TRBV5-1 and TRBJ2-6; 7 bases are shared with TRBD2. The CDR3 consists of 16 residues. Germline CDR1 is SGHRS and CDR2 is YFSETQ. With V trimmed by 3 bases and J by 2 bases, 5 bases remained unmatched. The CDR3 sequence is CASSSTGGPGANVLTF. Here the CDR3 DNA reads TGCGCCAGCAGCTCCACGGGAGGTCCTGGGGCCAACGTCCTGACTTTC.

This rearrangement joins TRBV6-2 or TRBV6-3 to TRBJ2-1, with 9 bases identical to TRBD2. The germline CDR1 and CDR2 sequences are MNHEY and SVGEGT. This CDR3 has 13 amino acids. Trimming took 6 bases from V and 7 from J; bases not matched to a gene: 4. The CDR3 loop is CASSLAGKNEQFF. CDR3 sequence (DNA): TGTGCCAGCAGCCTAGCGGGAAAGAATGAGCAGTTCTTC.

This chain links TRBV18 with TRBJ1-1; D is unclear. Looked up from germline, CDR1 is KGHSH and CDR2 is LQKENI. The CDR3 contains 14 residues. Between the trimmed V and J ends, which lost 3 bases and 2 bases, there was a span of 10 bases. Written as DNA, the CDR3 is TGTGCCAGCTCACCTAACCCGGGAAACACTGAAGCTTTCTTT. This translates into CASSPNPGNTEAFF.

The chain carries TRBV25-1 and TRBJ2-1; possible D gene TRBD2, 5 bases. The CDR3 loop spans 16 amino acids. Germline V gene data show CDR1 as MGHDK and CDR2 as SYGVNS. V gave up 4 bases and J gave up 9 bases, with 22 bases separating them. The chain's CDR3 is CASSAPWLARSGEQFF. DNA for the CDR3: TGTGCCAGCAGTGCCCCTTGGCTAGCTAGGAGTGGTGAGCAGTTCTTC.

The J gene is TRBJ2-5, the V gene TRBV3-1 (or the pseudogene TRBV3-2); D is perhaps TRBD2 (5 bases). V shed 4 bases and J shed 4 bases, with 13 bases lying between them. Germline V gene data show CDR1 as LGHDT and CDR2 as YNNKEL (reference sequence). The CDR3 loop spans 14 amino acids. CDR3 region: CASSLTVRAETQYF. CDR3 DNA sequence: TGTGCCAGCAGCCTGACCGTGAGGGCAGAGACCCAGTACTTC.

The chain has TRBV5-3 and TRBJ2-1; 11 nucleotides match TRBD2. TRBV5-3 is classed as an ORF, of uncertain function. V was clipped by 0 bases and J by 10 bases; unmatched bases: 9. The CDR3 is 16 residues long. The DNA of the CDR3 is TGTGCCAGAAGCTTGGTAGCGGGAGGGCCACATTCAGAGCAGTTCTTC. This sequence encodes CARSLVAGGPHSEQFF.

The CDR3 region has the DNA TGTGCCAGCAGTTTCTGGGGGCGCTGGATCACTGAAGCTTTCTTT. Translation gives CASSFWGRWITEAFF. The genes are TRBV28 and TRBJ1-1; perhaps TRBD1 as D (6 bases). Deletions cut 3 bases from V and 4 bases from J, with 15 bases between. The germline V gene has CDR1 MDHEN and CDR2 SYDVKM. The CDR3 is made up of 15 amino acids. Complete variable domain (other parts from reference TRBV28 and TRBJ1-1): DVKVTQSSRYLVKRTGEKVFLECVQDMDHENMFWYRQDPGLGLRLIYFSYDVKMKEKGDIPEGYSVSREKKERFSLILESASTNQTSMYLCASSFWGRWITEAFFGQGTRLTVV.

Concerning this clone itself: A read error may account for a junction end that differs from germline. The rearrangement links TRBV3-1 (or the pseudogene TRBV3-2) to TRBJ2-1, with a tentative D call TRBD1 (6 bases). The germline CDR1 and CDR2 sequences are LGHDT and YNNKEL (reference sequence). The CDR3 runs to 13 residues. The CDR3 DNA sequence: TGTGCCAGCAGCCAAGATTGGACAGAGACCCCCATCTTC. Amino acid sequence: CASSQDWTETPIF.

The CDR3 protein is CASSGGTGGGYTF. CDR3 DNA: TGTGCCAGCAGTGGCGGGACAGGTGGTGGCTACACCTTC. The chain combines TRBV5-6 with TRBJ1-2; the match to TRBD1 covers 8 bases. CDR3 length: 13 amino acids. With 5 bases clipped from V and 7 bases from J, the junction kept 7 bases outside the gene matches. Germline V lookup: CDR1 SGHDT, CDR2 YYEEEE.

This rearrangement joins TRBV2 to TRBJ2-3; the D is unclear. The CDR3 covers 11 residues. V was trimmed by 3 bases and J by 8 bases, leaving 6 bases between them. In germline, CDR1 is SNHLY, CDR2 FYNNEI. The CDR3 protein is CASSDLGTQYF. As DNA, the CDR3 is TGTGCCAGCAGTGATCTAGGTACGCAGTATTTT.

The chain combines TRBV10-2 with TRBJ1-1, with a tentative D call TRBD1 (6 bases). Germline CDR1 is WSHSY and CDR2 is SAAADI. Deletions cut 6 bases from V and 7 bases from J, with 15 bases between. The CDR3 is 13 residues long. CDR3 region: CASSFSGENEAFF. The CDR3 DNA reads TGCGCCAGCAGCTTCTCAGGGGAGAATGAAGCTTTCTTT.

The chain joins TRBV5-6 to TRBJ1-6, with D possibly matching TRBD1 (5 bases). Germline V lookup: CDR1 SGHDT, CDR2 YYEEEE. This CDR3 comprises 14 residues. Trimming removed 1 base at V and 6 bases at J, with 8 bases between. CDR3 region: CASSLPGINSPLHF. The CDR3 nucleotides read TGTGCCAGCAGCTTGCCAGGGATTAATTCACCCCTCCACTTT.

V gene TRBV28 combines with J gene TRBJ2-7; D is unclear. Germline CDR1 and CDR2: MDHEN and SYDVKM. Trimming stripped 6 bases from V and 0 bases from J, with 12 bases between. This CDR3 spans 14 amino acids. The CDR3: CASSPTESSYEQYF. The CDR3 DNA is TGTGCCAGCAGCCCGACGGAGAGCTCCTACGAGCAGTACTTC.